Listed below are T cell receptor beta chains from one sample, sequenced in a study of cytomegalovirus exposure and HLA in healthy donors. Sequencing was performed with immunoSEQ multiplex PCR; in TCRdb, only in-frame clones are kept and a portion is missing. This table has a few hundred thousand clones, about 83% appearing once. Sequencing input: PBMCs. These TCRs come from a woman in her thirties or forties in good health and CMV-seropositive. Each CDR3 is given with its conserved first and last residue. A D gene is named only where the DNA matches it firmly. Size tells how often a clone was seen (once, few, many) or the class of an expanded clone, and some rows leave it out.

abundance: NA; j_gene: TRBJ2-2; d_gene: TRBD1; v_gene: TRBV12-5; CDR3aa: CASGVGRDRSNTGELFF; CDR3nt: TGTGCTAGTGGTGTGGGCCGGGACAGATCGAACACCGGGGAGCTGTTTTTT
abundance: few; j_gene: TRBJ2-1; d_gene: NA; v_gene: TRBV7-9; CDR3aa: CASSFPGVNEQFF; CDR3nt: TGTGCCAGCAGTTTCCCAGGGGTCAATGAGCAGTTCTTC
abundance: NA; j_gene: TRBJ2-3; d_gene: TRBD1; v_gene: TRBV29-1; CDR3aa: CSVDPGQGTDTQYF; CDR3nt: TGCAGCGTTGACCCGGGACAGGGGACCGATACGCAGTATTTT
abundance: NA; j_gene: TRBJ2-3; d_gene: TRBD1; v_gene: TRBV6-1; CDR3aa: CASSEPGQATDTQYF; CDR3nt: TGTGCCAGCAGTGAACCGGGACAGGCCACAGATACGCAGTATTTT
abundance: NA; j_gene: TRBJ2-3; d_gene: NA; v_gene: TRBV7-2; CDR3aa: CASSLIPADTQYF; CDR3nt: TGTGCCAGCAGTTTAATCCCGGCAGATACGCAGTATTTT
abundance: NA; j_gene: TRBJ2-7; d_gene: NA; v_gene: TRBV28; CDR3aa: CASSGRAGASYEQYF; CDR3nt: TGTGCCAGCAGTGGACGCGCGGGGGCTTCCTACGAGCAGTACTTC
abundance: NA; j_gene: TRBJ2-6; d_gene: NA; v_gene: TRBV7-2; CDR3aa: CASSPSANVLTF; CDR3nt: TGTGCCAGCAGCCCCTCGGCCAACGTCCTGACTTTC
abundance: NA; j_gene: TRBJ2-7; d_gene: NA; v_gene: TRBV30; CDR3aa: CAWRADSAYEQYF; CDR3nt: TGTGCCTGGAGGGCCGACAGTGCCTACGAGCAGTACTTC
abundance: NA; j_gene: TRBJ2-1; d_gene: NA; v_gene: TRBV2; CDR3aa: CASSVWRDYNEQFF; CDR3nt: TGTGCCAGCAGTGTCTGGCGGGATTACAATGAGCAGTTCTTC
abundance: NA; j_gene: TRBJ1-5; d_gene: NA; v_gene: TRBV28; CDR3aa: CASSSGSGSNQPQHF; CDR3nt: TGTGCCAGCAGTTCAGGCTCAGGAAGCAATCAGCCCCAGCATTTT
abundance: NA; j_gene: TRBJ1-4; d_gene: NA; v_gene: TRBV4-2; CDR3aa: CASTMQGEIWGGRGEKLFF; CDR3nt: TGTGCCAGCACCATGCAAGGGGAAATATGGGGGGGTAGGGGTGAAAAACTGTTTTTT
abundance: many; j_gene: TRBJ2-1; d_gene: TRBD2; v_gene: TRBV11-3; CDR3aa: CASSPWTSADEQFF; CDR3nt: TGTGCCAGCAGCCCTTGGACTAGCGCGGATGAGCAGTTCTTC
abundance: NA; j_gene: TRBJ2-4; d_gene: TRBD1; v_gene: TRBV28; CDR3aa: CASSLRWDRVNIQYF; CDR3nt: TGTGCCAGCAGTCTGAGATGGGACAGGGTAAACATTCAGTACTTC
abundance: NA; j_gene: TRBJ1-5; d_gene: TRBD1; v_gene: TRBV6-5; CDR3aa: CASSDRGGNQPQHF; CDR3nt: TGTGCCAGCAGTGACAGGGGGGGCAATCAGCCCCAGCATTTT
abundance: few; j_gene: TRBJ1-2; d_gene: TRBD1; v_gene: TRBV28; CDR3aa: CASSLTGGSYGYTF; CDR3nt: TGTGCCAGCAGCCTGACAGGGGGCAGCTATGGCTACACCTTC
abundance: NA; j_gene: TRBJ1-1; d_gene: TRBD1; v_gene: TRBV29-1; CDR3aa: CSVGQGMYTEAFF; CDR3nt: TGCAGCGTTGGACAGGGAATGTACACTGAAGCTTTCTTT
abundance: NA; j_gene: TRBJ2-4; d_gene: NA; v_gene: TRBV19; CDR3aa: CASSGVTKNIQYF; CDR3nt: TGTGCCAGTAGCGGGGTAACCAAAAACATTCAGTACTTC
abundance: NA; j_gene: TRBJ2-1; d_gene: TRBD2; v_gene: TRBV7-6; CDR3aa: CASSPSGSSYNEQFF; CDR3nt: TGTGCCAGCAGCCCTAGCGGGAGTTCCTACAATGAGCAGTTCTTC
abundance: NA; j_gene: TRBJ2-5; d_gene: TRBD2; v_gene: TRBV6-1; CDR3aa: CASSKGLAGGNLQETQYF; CDR3nt: TGTGCCAGCAGTAAAGGACTAGCGGGAGGCAACCTCCAAGAGACCCAGTACTTC
abundance: few; j_gene: TRBJ2-7; d_gene: NA; v_gene: TRBV5-1; CDR3aa: CASSFTYEQYF; CDR3nt: TGCGCCAGCAGCTTCACCTACGAGCAGTACTTC
abundance: once; j_gene: TRBJ1-2; d_gene: NA; v_gene: TRBV28; CDR3aa: CASTRTPGGVYGYTF; CDR3nt: TGTGCCAGCACTAGAACCCCGGGGGGGGTCTATGGCTACACCTTC
abundance: NA; j_gene: TRBJ2-4; d_gene: NA; v_gene: TRBV29-1; CDR3aa: CSVGWELGIQYF; CDR3nt: TGCAGCGTTGGATGGGAGTTGGGCATTCAGTACTTC
abundance: few; j_gene: TRBJ2-3; d_gene: TRBD1; v_gene: TRBV5-4; CDR3aa: CASTLGIQGRTDTQYF; CDR3nt: TGTGCCAGCACTTTGGGGATACAGGGGCGCACAGATACGCAGTATTTT
abundance: NA; j_gene: TRBJ2-7; d_gene: NA; v_gene: TRBV6-5; CDR3aa: CASSYSWQGIYEQYF; CDR3nt: TGTGCCAGCAGTTACTCGTGGCAGGGGATCTACGAGCAGTACTTC
abundance: NA; j_gene: TRBJ1-2; d_gene: TRBD1; v_gene: TRBV27; CDR3aa: CASLVPPDRVRYGYTF; CDR3nt: TGTGCCAGCCTGGTACCCCCGGACAGGGTTCGCTATGGCTACACCTTC
abundance: NA; j_gene: TRBJ1-3; d_gene: NA; v_gene: TRBV18; CDR3aa: CASSPLTGSGNTIYF; CDR3nt: TGTGCCAGCTCACCACTCACAGGGTCTGGAAACACCATATATTTT
abundance: few; j_gene: TRBJ1-3; d_gene: TRBD1; v_gene: TRBV4-2; CDR3aa: CASSQAGQGGNTIYF; CDR3nt: TGTGCCAGCAGCCAAGCGGGACAGGGAGGAAACACCATATATTTT
abundance: NA; j_gene: TRBJ2-5; d_gene: TRBD1; v_gene: TRBV7-6; CDR3aa: CASSSTGDPQETQYF; CDR3nt: TGTGCCAGCAGCTCCACAGGGGACCCCCAAGAGACCCAGTACTTC
abundance: NA; j_gene: TRBJ2-3; d_gene: NA; v_gene: TRBV27; CDR3aa: CASSVWEGTDTQYF; CDR3nt: TGTGCCAGCAGTGTGTGGGAGGGCACAGATACGCAGTATTTT
abundance: NA; j_gene: TRBJ2-1; d_gene: TRBD2; v_gene: TRBV5-1; CDR3aa: CASSQTSGSYEQFF; CDR3nt: TGCGCCAGCAGCCAGACTAGCGGGAGCTATGAGCAGTTCTTC
abundance: NA; j_gene: TRBJ1-1; d_gene: NA; v_gene: TRBV5-1; CDR3aa: CASSQDSPTEAFF; CDR3nt: TGCGCCAGCAGCCAGGACAGTCCCACTGAAGCTTTCTTT
abundance: once; j_gene: TRBJ2-7; d_gene: TRBD1; v_gene: TRBV9; CDR3aa: CASSNRQGVGEQYF; CDR3nt: TGTGCCAGCAGCAACCGACAGGGGGTAGGTGAGCAGTACTTC
abundance: once; j_gene: TRBJ2-1; d_gene: NA; v_gene: TRBV19; CDR3aa: CASSHYNEQFF; CDR3nt: TGTGCCAGTAGTCACTACAATGAGCAGTTCTTC
abundance: few; j_gene: TRBJ2-4; d_gene: TRBD1; v_gene: TRBV7-9; CDR3aa: CASNPGTDLAKNIQYF; CDR3nt: TGTGCCAGCAACCCAGGGACAGACCTAGCCAAAAACATTCAGTACTTC
abundance: NA; j_gene: TRBJ1-5; d_gene: NA; v_gene: TRBV5-6; CDR3aa: CASSLRGIPQPQHF; CDR3nt: TGTGCCAGCAGCCTTAGAGGGATTCCCCAGCCCCAGCATTTT
abundance: once; j_gene: TRBJ1-5; d_gene: TRBD1; v_gene: TRBV2; CDR3aa: CASMRQDRGNQPQHF; CDR3nt: TGTGCCAGCATGAGGCAGGACAGGGGAAATCAGCCCCAGCATTTT
abundance: NA; j_gene: TRBJ2-7; d_gene: TRBD1; v_gene: TRBV30; CDR3aa: CAWSLGTGSYEQYF; CDR3nt: TGTGCCTGGAGCCTCGGGACAGGGTCCTACGAGCAGTACTTC
abundance: NA; j_gene: TRBJ2-1; d_gene: TRBD2; v_gene: TRBV7-9; CDR3aa: CASSFGGFANEQFF; CDR3nt: TGTGCCAGCAGCTTCGGGGGGTTCGCTAATGAGCAGTTCTTC
abundance: NA; j_gene: TRBJ2-7; d_gene: TRBD1; v_gene: TRBV7-2; CDR3aa: CASSSPGTGGYEQYF; CDR3nt: TGTGCCAGCAGCTCCCCCGGGACAGGGGGCTACGAGCAGTACTTC
abundance: few; j_gene: TRBJ1-1; d_gene: NA; v_gene: TRBV6-1; CDR3aa: CASSEIGTGGRAFF; CDR3nt: TGTGCCAGCAGTGAAATTGGAACAGGTGGTCGGGCTTTCTTT
abundance: NA; j_gene: TRBJ1-5; d_gene: TRBD1; v_gene: TRBV28; CDR3aa: CASERGPNQPQHF; CDR3nt: TGTGCCAGCGAAAGGGGGCCCAATCAGCCCCAGCATTTT
abundance: NA; j_gene: TRBJ2-7; d_gene: NA; v_gene: TRBV11-2; CDR3aa: CASSLNRAEQYF; CDR3nt: TGTGCCAGCAGCTTAAACAGGGCGGAGCAGTACTTC
abundance: NA; j_gene: TRBJ2-7; d_gene: NA; v_gene: TRBV6-1; CDR3aa: CASSYREPYEQYF; CDR3nt: TGTGCCAGCAGCTACAGGGAGCCCTACGAGCAGTACTTC
abundance: NA; j_gene: TRBJ2-1; d_gene: TRBD2; v_gene: TRBV27; CDR3aa: CASSFLSGSGPYNEQFF; CDR3nt: TGTGCCAGCAGTTTTCTTAGCGGGAGTGGCCCCTACAATGAGCAGTTCTTC
abundance: NA; j_gene: TRBJ2-3; d_gene: TRBD1; v_gene: TRBV5-1; CDR3aa: CASSSPPGQGQDTQYF; CDR3nt: TGCGCCAGCAGCTCTCCTCCGGGACAGGGTCAAGATACGCAGTATTTT
abundance: NA; j_gene: TRBJ1-4; d_gene: TRBD1; v_gene: TRBV25-1; CDR3aa: CASRQGAYEKLFF; CDR3nt: TGTGCCAGCCGACAGGGGGCCTATGAAAAACTGTTTTTT
abundance: NA; j_gene: TRBJ2-5; d_gene: NA; v_gene: TRBV14; CDR3aa: CASSPLGAETQYF; CDR3nt: TGTGCCAGCAGCCCCCTGGGGGCGGAGACCCAGTACTTC
abundance: NA; j_gene: TRBJ2-5; d_gene: TRBD1; v_gene: TRBV14; CDR3aa: CASSLGRTGLRETQYF; CDR3nt: TGTGCCAGCAGCCTAGGTCGGACAGGGCTTCGGGAGACCCAGTACTTC
abundance: NA; j_gene: TRBJ1-1; d_gene: NA; v_gene: TRBV27; CDR3aa: CASSLVSGRGTEAFF; CDR3nt: TGTGCCAGCAGTTTGGTGTCAGGGAGGGGCACTGAAGCTTTCTTT